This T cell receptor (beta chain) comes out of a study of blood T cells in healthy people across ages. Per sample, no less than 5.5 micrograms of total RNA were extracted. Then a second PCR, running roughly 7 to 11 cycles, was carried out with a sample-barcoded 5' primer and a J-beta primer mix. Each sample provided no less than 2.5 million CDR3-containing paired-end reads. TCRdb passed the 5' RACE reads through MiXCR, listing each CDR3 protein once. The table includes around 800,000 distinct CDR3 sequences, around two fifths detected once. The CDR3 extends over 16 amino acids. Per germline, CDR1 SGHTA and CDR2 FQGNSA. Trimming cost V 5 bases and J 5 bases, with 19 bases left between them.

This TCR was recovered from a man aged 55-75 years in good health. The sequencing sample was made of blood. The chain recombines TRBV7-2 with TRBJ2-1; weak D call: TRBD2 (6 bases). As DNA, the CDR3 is TGTGCCAGCAGCCGTCCGGGACTGTCATCCCACAATGAGCAGTTCTTC. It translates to CASSRPGLSSHNEQFF.